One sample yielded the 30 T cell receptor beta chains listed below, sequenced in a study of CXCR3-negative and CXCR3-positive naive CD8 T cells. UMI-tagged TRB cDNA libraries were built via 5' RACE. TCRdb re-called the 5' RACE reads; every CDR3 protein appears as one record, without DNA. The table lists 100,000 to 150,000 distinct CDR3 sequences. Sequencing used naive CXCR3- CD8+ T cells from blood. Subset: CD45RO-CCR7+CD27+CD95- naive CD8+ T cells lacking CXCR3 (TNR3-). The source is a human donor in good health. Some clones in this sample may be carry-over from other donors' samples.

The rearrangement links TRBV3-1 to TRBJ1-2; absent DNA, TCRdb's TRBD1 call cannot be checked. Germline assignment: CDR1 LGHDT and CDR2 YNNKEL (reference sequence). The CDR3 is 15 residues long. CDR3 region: CASSSSRDRSDGYTF.

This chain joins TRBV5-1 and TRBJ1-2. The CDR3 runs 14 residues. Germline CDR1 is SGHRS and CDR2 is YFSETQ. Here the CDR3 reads CASSLGGANYGYTF. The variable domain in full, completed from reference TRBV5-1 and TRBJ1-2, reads KAGVTQTPRYLIKTRGQQVTLSCSPISGHRSVSWYQQTPGQGLQFLFEYFSETQRNKGNFPGRFSGRQFSNSRSEMNVSTLELGDSALYLCASSLGGANYGYTFGSGTRLTVV.

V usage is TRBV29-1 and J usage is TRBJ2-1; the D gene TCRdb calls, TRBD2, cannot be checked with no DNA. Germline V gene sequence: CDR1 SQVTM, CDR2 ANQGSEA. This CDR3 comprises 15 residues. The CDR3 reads CSVEAITSGDNEQFF.

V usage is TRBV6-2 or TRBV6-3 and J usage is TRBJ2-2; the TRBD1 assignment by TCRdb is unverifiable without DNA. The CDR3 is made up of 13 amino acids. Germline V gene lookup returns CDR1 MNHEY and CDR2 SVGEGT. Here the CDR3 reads CASRPGSARELFF.

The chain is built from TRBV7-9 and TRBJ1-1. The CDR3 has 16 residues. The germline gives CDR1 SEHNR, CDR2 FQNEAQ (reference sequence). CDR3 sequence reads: CASSFFGGRKNTEAFF.

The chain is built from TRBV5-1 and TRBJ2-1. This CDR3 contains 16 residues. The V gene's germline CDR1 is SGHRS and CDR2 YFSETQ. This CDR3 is CASSLVGGETYNEQFF. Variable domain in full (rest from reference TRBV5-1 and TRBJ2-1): KAGVTQTPRYLIKTRGQQVTLSCSPISGHRSVSWYQQTPGQGLQFLFEYFSETQRNKGNFPGRFSGRQFSNSRSEMNVSTLELGDSALYLCASSLVGGETYNEQFFGPGTRLTVL.

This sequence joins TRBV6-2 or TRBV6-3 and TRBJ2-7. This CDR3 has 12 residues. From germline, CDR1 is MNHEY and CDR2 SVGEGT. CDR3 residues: CASNKYGYEQYF.

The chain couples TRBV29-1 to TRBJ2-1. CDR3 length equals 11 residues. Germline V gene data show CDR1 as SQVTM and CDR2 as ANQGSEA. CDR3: CSVPYRREQFF.

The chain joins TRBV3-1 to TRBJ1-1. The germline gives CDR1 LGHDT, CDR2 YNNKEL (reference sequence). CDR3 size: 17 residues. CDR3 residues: CASSQGTVRHMNTEAFF.

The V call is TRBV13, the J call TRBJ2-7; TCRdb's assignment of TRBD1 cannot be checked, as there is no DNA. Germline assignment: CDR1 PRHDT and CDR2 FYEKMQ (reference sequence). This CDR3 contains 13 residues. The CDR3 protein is CASKQGWAGEQYF. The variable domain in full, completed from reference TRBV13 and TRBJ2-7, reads AAGVIQSPRHLIKEKRETATLKCYPIPRHDTVYWYQQGPGQDPQFLISFYEKMQSDKGSIPDRFSAQQFSDYHSELNMSSLELGDSALYFCASKQGWAGEQYFGPGTRLTVT.

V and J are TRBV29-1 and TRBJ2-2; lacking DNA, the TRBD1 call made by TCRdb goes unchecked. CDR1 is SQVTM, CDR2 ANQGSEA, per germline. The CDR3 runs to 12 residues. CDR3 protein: CSVLQVTGELFF.

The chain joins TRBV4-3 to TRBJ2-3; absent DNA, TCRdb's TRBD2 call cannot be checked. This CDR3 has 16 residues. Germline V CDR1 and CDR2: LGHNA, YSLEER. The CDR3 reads CASSQGAGVSTDTQYF.

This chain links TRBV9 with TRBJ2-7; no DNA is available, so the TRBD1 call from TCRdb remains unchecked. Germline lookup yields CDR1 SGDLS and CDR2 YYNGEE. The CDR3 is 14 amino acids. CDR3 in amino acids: CASSPTTGAYEQYF.

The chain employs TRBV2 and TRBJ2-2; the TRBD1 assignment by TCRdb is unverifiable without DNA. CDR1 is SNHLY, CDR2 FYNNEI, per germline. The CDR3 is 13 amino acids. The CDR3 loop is CVTGASATGELFF.

This CDR3 reads CASQGDYGYTF. The chain links TRBV2 to TRBJ1-2; the D gene TCRdb calls, TRBD1, cannot be checked with no DNA. This CDR3 is built from 11 residues. CDR1 and CDR2 (germline): SNHLY, FYNNEI.

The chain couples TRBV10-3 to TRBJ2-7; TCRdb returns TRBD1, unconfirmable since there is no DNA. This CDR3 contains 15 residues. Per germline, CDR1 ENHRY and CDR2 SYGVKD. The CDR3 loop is CAINPGTGLSEEQYF.

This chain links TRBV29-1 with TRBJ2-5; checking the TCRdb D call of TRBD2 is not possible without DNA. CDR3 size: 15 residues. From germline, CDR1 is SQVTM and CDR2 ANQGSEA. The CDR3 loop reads CSVDGLAGRGETQYF.

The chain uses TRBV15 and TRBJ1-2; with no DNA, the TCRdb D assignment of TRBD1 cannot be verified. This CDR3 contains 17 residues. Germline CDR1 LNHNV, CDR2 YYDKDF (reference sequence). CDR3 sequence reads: CATSREFFGQGASGYTF. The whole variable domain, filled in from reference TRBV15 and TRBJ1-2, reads DAMVIQNPRYQVTQFGKPVTLSCSQTLNHNVMYWYQQKSSQAPKLLFHYYDKDFNNEADTPDNFQSRRPNTSFCFLDIRSPGLGDTAMYLCATSREFFGQGASGYTFGSGTRLTVV.

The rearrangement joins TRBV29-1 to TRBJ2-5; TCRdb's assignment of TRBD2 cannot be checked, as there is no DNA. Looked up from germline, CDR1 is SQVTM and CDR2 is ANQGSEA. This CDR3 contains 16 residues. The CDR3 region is CSVDSLAGGYQETQYF.

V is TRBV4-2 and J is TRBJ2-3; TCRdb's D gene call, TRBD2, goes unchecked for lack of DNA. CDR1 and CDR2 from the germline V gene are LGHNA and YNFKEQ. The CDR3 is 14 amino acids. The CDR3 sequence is CASRPQDKRYTQYF.

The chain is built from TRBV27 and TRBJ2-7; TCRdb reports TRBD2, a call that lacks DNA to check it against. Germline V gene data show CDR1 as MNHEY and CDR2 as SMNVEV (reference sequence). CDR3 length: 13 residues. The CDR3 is CASSSAGAYEQYF.

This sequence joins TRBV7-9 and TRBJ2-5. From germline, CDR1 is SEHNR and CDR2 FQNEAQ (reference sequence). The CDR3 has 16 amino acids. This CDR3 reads CASSLTTSGAQETQYF.

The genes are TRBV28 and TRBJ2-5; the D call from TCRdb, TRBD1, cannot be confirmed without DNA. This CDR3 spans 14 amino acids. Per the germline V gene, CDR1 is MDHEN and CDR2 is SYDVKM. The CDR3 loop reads CASSSPSGRGTQYF.

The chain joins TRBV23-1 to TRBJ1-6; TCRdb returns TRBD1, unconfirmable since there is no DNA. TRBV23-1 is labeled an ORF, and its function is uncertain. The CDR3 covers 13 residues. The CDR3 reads CASSRWADSPLHF.

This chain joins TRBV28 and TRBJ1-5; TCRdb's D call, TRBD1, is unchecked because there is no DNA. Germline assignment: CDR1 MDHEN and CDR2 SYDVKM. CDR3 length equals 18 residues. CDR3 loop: CASTGDRGPEYSNQPQHF.

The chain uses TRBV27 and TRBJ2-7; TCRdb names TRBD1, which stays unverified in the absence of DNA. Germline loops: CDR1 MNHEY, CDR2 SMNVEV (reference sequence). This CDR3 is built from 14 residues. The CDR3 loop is CASSPLGRDYEQYF.

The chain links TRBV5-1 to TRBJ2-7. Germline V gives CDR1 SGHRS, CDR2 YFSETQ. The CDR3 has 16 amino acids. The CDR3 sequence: CASSLGHAAEEVFPKF.

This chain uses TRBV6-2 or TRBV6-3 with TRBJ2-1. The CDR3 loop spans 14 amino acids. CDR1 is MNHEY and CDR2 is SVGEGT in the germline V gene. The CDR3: CASSPRLNTNEQFF.

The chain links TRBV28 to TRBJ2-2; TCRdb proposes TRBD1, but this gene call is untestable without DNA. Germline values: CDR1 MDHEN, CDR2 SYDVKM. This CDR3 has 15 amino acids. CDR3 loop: CASSSGGASTGELFF.

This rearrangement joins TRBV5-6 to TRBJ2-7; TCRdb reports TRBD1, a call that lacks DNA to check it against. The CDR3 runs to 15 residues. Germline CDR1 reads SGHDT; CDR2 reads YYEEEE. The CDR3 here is CASSFDRGLSYEQYF.